The text below deals with one TCR beta chain. Authors' methods: Reference gene primer amplification in the assay estimated nucleated cell counts. Data came from immunoSEQ multiplex PCR; TCRdb stores just in-frame clones and leaves some out. V and J calls plus clone size are reproduced from that table; the DNA served to infer D and trimming. The repertoire holds around 300,000 clones, approximately 90% seen once, with around 2.2% in the top ten. Germline V gene data show CDR1 as SEHNR and CDR2 as FQNEAQ (reference sequence). The CDR3 consists of 15 residues. V gave up 5 bases and J gave up 5 bases, with 15 bases separating them. The entry originates in a study of blood T cell repertoires in COVID-19. Study context: The analysed material was cDNA or gDNA that came from T cells, B-cell-depleted T cells, or PBMCs.

Seattle researchers signed up patients amid active infection and tracked them longitudinally. The gene calls are TRBV7-9 and TRBJ2-2, with D perhaps TRBD1 (6 bases). This receptor was obtained from a young woman with COVID-19, enrolled during active disease. Sequenced material: peripheral blood. The CDR3 DNA sequence: TGTGCCAGCAGCGCAGGGGAGTTTAGGACCGGGGAGCTGTTTTTT. Its protein product is CASSAGEFRTGELFF.